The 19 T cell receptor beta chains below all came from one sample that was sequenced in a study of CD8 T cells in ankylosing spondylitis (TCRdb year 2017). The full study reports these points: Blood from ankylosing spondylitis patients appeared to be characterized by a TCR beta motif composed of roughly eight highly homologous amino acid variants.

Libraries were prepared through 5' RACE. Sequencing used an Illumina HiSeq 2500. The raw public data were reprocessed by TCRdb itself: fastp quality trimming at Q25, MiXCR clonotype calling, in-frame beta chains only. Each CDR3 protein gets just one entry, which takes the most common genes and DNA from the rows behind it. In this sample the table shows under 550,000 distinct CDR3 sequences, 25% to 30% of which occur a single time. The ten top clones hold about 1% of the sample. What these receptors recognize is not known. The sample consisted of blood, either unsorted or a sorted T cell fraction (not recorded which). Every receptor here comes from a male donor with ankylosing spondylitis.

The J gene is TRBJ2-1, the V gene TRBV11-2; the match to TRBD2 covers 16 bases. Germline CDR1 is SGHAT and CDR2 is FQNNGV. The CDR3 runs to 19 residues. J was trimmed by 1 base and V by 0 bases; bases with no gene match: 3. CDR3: CASSLEGTSGRASYNEQFF. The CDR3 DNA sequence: TGTGCCAGCAGCTTAGAAGGGACTAGCGGGAGGGCATCCTACAATGAGCAGTTCTTC.

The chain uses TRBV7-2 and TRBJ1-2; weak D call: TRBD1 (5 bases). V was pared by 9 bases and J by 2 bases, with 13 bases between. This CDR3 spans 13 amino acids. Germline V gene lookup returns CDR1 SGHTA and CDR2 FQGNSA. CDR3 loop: CASATRENYGYTF. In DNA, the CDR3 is TGTGCCAGTGCAACCAGGGAGAACTATGGCTACACCTTC.

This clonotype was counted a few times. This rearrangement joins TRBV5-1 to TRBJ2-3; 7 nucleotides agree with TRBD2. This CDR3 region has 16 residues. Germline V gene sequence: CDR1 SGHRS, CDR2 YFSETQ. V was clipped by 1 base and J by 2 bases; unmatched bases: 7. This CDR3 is CASSLWASGSTDTQYF. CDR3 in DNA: TGCGCCAGCAGCTTGTGGGCTAGCGGATCCACAGATACGCAGTATTTT.

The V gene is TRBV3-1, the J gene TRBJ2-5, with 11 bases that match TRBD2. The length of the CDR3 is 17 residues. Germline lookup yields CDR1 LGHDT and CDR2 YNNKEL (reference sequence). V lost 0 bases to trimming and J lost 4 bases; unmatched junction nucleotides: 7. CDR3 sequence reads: CASSQDWPGLAGETQYF. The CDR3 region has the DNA TGTGCCAGCAGCCAAGATTGGCCCGGACTAGCGGGAGAGACCCAGTACTTC.

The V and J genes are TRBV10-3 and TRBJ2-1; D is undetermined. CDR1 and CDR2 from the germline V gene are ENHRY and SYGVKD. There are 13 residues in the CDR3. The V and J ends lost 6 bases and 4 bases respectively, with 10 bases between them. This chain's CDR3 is CAIRGAEYNEQFF. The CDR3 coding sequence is TGTGCCATCAGGGGCGCGGAGTACAATGAGCAGTTCTTC.

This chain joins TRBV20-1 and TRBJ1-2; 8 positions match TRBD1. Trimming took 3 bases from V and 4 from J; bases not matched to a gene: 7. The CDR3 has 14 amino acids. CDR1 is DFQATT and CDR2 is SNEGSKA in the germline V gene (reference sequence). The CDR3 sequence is CSASPDRGAYGYTF. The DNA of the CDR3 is TGCAGTGCTAGCCCCGACAGGGGTGCCTATGGCTACACCTTC.

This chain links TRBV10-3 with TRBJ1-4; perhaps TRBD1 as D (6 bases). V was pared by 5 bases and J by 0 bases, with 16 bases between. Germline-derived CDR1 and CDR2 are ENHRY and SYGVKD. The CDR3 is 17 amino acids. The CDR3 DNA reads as TGTGCCATCAGTTCGGACAGTTTCTCTGCAACTAATGAAAAACTGTTTTTT. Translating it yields CAISSDSFSATNEKLFF.

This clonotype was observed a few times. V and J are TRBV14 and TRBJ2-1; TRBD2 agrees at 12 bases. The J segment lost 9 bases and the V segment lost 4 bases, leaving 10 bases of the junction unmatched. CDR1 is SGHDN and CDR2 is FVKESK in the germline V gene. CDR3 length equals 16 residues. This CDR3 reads CASSLRLAGAGGEQFF. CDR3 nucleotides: TGTGCCAGCAGCCTAAGACTAGCGGGAGCCGGGGGTGAGCAGTTCTTC.

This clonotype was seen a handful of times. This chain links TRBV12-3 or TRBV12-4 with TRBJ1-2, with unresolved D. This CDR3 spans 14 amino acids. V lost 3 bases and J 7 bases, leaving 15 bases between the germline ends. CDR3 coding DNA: TGTGCCAGCAGTTTTAGCACAGCCCTTGCTGGCTACACCTTC. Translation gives CASSFSTALAGYTF.

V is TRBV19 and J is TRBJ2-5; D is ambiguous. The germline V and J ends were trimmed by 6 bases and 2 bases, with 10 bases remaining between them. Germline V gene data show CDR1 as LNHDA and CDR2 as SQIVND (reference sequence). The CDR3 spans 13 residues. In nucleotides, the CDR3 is TGTGCCAGTAGGAAAGCAGCACAAGAGACCCAGTACTTC. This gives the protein CASRKAAQETQYF.

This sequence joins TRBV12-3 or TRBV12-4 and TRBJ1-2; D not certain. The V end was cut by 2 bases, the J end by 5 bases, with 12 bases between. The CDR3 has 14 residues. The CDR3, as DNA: TGTGCCAGCAGTTTAAGAGGGTTTTATTATGGCTACACCTTC. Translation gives CASSLRGFYYGYTF.

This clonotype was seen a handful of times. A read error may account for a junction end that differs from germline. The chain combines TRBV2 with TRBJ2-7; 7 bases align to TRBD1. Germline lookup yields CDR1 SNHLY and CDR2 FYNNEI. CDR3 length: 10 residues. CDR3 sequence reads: CASLRDSHSF. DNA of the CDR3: TGTGCCAGCCTCCGGGACAGTCACTCCTTC.

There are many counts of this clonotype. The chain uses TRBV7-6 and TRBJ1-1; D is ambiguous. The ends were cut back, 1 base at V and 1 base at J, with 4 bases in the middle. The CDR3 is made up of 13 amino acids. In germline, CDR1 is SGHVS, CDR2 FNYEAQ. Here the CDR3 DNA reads TGTGCCAGCAGCTTAGGAAAGAACACTGAAGCTTTCTTT. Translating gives CASSLGKNTEAFF. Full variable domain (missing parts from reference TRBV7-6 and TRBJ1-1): GAGVSQSPRYKVTKRGQDVALRCDPISGHVSLYWYRQALGQGPEFLTYFNYEAQQDKSGLPNDRFSAERPEGSISTLTIQRTEQRDSAMYRCASSLGKNTEAFFGQGTRLTVV.

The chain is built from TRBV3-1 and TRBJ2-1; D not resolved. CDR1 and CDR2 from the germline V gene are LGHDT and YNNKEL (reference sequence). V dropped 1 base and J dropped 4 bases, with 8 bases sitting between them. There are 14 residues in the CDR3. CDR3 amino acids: CASSQGFGYNEQFF. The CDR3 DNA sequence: TGTGCCAGCAGCCAAGGTTTCGGTTACAATGAGCAGTTCTTC.

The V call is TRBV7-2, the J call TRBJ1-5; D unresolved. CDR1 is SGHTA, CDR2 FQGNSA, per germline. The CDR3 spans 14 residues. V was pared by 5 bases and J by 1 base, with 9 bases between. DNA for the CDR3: TGTGCCAGCAGCCAGAGTCAGAGCAATCAGCCCCAGCATTTT. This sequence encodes CASSQSQSNQPQHF.

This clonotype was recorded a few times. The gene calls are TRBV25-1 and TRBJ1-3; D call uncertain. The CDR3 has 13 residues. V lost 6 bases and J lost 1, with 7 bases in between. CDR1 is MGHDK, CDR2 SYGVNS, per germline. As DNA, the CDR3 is TGTGCCAGCAGCCGCTGGTCTGGAAACACCATATATTTT. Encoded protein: CASSRWSGNTIYF.

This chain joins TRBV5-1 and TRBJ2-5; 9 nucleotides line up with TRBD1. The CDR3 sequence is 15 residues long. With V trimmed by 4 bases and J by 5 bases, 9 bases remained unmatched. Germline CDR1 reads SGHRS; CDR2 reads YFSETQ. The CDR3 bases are TGCGCCAGCAGCCTATGGACAGGGGCTATGGAGACCCAGTACTTC. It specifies CASSLWTGAMETQYF.

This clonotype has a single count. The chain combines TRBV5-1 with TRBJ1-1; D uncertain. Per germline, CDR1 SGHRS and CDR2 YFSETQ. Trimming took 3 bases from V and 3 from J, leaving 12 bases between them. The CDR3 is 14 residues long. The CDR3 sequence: CASSSDIGDTEAFF. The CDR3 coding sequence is TGCGCCAGCAGCTCAGACATCGGGGACACTGAAGCTTTCTTT.

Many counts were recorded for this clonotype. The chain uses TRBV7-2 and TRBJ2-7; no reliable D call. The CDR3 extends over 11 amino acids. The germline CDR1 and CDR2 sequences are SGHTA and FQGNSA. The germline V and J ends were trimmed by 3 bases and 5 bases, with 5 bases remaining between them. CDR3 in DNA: TGTGCCAGCAGCTTGATCCACGAGCAGTACTTC. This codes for CASSLIHEQYF.